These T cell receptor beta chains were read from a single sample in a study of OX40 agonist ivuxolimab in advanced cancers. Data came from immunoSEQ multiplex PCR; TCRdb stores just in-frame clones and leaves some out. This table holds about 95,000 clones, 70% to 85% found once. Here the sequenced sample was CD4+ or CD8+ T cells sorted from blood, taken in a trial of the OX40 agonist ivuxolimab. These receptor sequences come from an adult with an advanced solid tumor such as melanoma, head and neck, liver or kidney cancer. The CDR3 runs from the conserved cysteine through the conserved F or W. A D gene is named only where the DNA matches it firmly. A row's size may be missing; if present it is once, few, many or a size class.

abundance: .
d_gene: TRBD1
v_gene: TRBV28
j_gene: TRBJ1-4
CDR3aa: CASSLTGDSEKLFF
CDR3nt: TGTGCCAGCAGCCTTACAGGGGATTCGGAAAAACTGTTTTTT

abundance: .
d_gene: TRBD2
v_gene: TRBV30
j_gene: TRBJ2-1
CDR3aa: CAWRTGTSVYNEQFF
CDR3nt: TGTGCCTGGAGGACCGGGACTAGCGTGTACAATGAGCAGTTCTTC

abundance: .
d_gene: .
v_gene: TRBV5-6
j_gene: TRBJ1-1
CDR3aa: CASSFIYRNTEAFF
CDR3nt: TGTGCCAGCAGCTTTATTTATAGGAACACTGAAGCTTTCTTT

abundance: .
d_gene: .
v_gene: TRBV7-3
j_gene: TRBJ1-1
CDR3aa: CASSLGAMNTEAFF
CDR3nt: TGTGCCAGCAGCTTAGGGGCAATGAACACTGAAGCTTTCTTT

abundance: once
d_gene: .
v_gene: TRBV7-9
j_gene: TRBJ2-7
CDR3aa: CASSLADGEDEQYF
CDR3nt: TGTGCCAGCAGCTTAGCGGACGGAGAGGACGAGCAGTACTTC

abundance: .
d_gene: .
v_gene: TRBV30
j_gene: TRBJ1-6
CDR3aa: CAWGGGTEDSPLHF
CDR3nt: TGTGCCTGGGGAGGAGGAACAGAGGATTCACCCCTCCACTTT

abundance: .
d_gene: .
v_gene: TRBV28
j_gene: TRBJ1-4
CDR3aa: CASTVSNEKLFF
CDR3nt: TGTGCCAGCACAGTCTCTAATGAAAAACTGTTTTTT

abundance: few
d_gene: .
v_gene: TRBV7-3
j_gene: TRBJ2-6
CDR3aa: CASSPRTQAGANVLTF
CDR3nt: TGTGCCAGCAGCCCCCGGACTCAGGCTGGGGCCAACGTCCTGACTTTC

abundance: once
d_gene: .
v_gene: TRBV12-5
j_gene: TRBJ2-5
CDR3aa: CASGPSSGTQYF
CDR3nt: TGTGCTAGTGGTCCCTCCTCCGGGACCCAGTACTTC

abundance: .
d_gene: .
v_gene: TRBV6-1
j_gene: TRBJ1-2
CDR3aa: CATRKGTNYGYTF
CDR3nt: TGTGCCACCAGGAAGGGAACTAACTATGGCTACACCTTC

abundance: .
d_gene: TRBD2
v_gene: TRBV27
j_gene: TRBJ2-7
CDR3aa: CASSLRLAGPDEQYF
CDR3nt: TGTGCCAGCAGTTTAAGGCTAGCGGGACCAGACGAGCAGTACTTC

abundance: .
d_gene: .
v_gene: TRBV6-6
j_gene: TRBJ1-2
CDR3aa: CASSPPGSYGYTF
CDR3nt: TGTGCCAGCAGTCCACCGGGCTCTTATGGCTACACCTTC

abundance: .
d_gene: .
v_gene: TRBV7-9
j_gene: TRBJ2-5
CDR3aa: CASSLSRVGEETQYF
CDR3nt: TGTGCCAGCAGCTTGAGCAGGGTAGGGGAAGAGACCCAGTACTTC

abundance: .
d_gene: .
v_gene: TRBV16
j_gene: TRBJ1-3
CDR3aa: CASSQSGLGNTIYF
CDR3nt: TGTGCCAGCAGCCAAAGCGGATTAGGAAACACCATATATTTT

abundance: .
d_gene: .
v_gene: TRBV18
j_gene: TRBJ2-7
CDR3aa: CASSPDPSYEQYF
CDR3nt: TGTGCCAGCTCGCCGGACCCTTCCTACGAGCAGTACTTC

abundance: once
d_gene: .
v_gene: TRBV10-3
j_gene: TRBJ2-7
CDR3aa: CAIAGSSYEQYF
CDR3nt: TGTGCCATCGCGGGGAGCTCCTACGAGCAGTACTTC

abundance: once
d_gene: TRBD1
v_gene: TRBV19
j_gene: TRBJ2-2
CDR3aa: CASSVGTGRTGELFF
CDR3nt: TGTGCCAGTAGTGTCGGGACAGGTAGAACCGGGGAGCTGTTTTTT

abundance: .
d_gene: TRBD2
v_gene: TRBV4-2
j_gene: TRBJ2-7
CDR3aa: CASSALVTSGSAYEQYF
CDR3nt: TGTGCCAGCAGCGCTTTGGTTACTAGCGGGAGTGCCTACGAGCAGTACTTC

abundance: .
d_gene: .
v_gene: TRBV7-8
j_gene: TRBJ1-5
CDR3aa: CASSLEGVSNQPQHF
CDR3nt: TGTGCCAGCAGCTTAGAGGGCGTTAGCAATCAGCCCCAGCATTTT

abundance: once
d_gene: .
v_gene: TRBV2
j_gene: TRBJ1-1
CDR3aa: CASRPGRAGTEAFF
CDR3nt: TGTGCCAGCAGGCCCGGAAGGGCGGGCACTGAAGCTTTCTTT

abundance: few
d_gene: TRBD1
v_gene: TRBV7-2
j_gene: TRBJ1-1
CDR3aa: CASSRQGWEEMNTEAFF
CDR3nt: TGTGCCAGCAGCCGACAGGGGTGGGAAGAGATGAACACTGAAGCTTTCTTT

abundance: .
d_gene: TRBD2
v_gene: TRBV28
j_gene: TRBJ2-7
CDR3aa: CASSPGLAGYEQYF
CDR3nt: TGTGCCAGCAGCCCGGGACTAGCGGGTTACGAGCAGTACTTC

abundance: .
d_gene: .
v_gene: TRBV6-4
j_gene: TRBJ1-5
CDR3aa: CASTIGIVNQPQHF
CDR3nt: TGTGCCAGCACCATCGGGATCGTCAATCAGCCCCAGCATTTT